This T cell receptor (beta chain) was sequenced for a study of shared clonotypes between healthy human individuals. Study-wide findings and caveats: Clonotypes shared by all four donors outscored non-shared clonotypes in generation probability.

This clone was seen once. Its matching antigen is unknown. Profiling relied on immunoSEQ multiplex PCR, and the TCRdb table lists in-frame clones only, not all of them. The sample lists 2 million or so clones; roughly 94% were seen once. Germline lookup yields CDR1 SGHRS and CDR2 YFSETQ. The CDR3 is made up of 16 amino acids. With V trimmed by 7 bases and J by 0 bases, 8 bases remained unmatched. Material: naive CD4+ T cells sorted from blood. The sample's subset: CD45RA+ positively selected. This receptor was identified in a man in his late teens or twenties in good health. The chain joins TRBV5-1 to TRBJ2-3, with 10 bases fitting TRBD2. The CDR3 coding sequence is TGCGCCAGCGCCGGTTTAGCGGGAGGAAGCACAGATACGCAGTATTTT. Translated: CASAGLAGGSTDTQYF.